The TCR beta chain under discussion was sequenced for a study of T cells of healthy individuals. There are 14 residues in the CDR3. Germline V gene sequence: CDR1 SGHNT, CDR2 YYREEE (reference sequence). V lost 3 bases, J lost 5 bases, and 14 bases lay in between. This clonotype occurred a few times. Each CDR3 protein is one row after TCRdb ran MiXCR on the 5' RACE reads. The data show 40,000 to 65,000 distinct CDR3 sequences, with under 15% seen just once and 15% to 20% held by the top ten. The receptor was isolated from a human donor in good health. The chain employs TRBV5-4 and TRBJ2-5; the D gene is possibly TRBD1 (6 bases). CDR3 protein: CASSSNVQGETQYF. The CDR3 DNA is TGTGCCAGCAGCTCGAACGTACAGGGTGAGACCCAGTACTTC.